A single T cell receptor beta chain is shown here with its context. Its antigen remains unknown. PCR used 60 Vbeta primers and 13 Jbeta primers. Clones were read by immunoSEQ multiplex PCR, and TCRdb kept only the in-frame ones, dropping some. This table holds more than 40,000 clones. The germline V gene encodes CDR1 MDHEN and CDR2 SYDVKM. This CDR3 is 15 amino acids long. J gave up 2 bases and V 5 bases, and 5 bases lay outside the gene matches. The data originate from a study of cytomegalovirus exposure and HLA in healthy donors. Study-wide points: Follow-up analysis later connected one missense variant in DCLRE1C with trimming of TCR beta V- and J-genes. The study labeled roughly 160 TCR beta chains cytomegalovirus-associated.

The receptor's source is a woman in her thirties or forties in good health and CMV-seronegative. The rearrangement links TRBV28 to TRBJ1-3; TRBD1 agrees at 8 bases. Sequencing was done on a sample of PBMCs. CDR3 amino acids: CASSTSRGPGNTIYF. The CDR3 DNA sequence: TGTGCCAGCAGTACCTCCAGGGGGCCTGGAAACACCATATATTTT.